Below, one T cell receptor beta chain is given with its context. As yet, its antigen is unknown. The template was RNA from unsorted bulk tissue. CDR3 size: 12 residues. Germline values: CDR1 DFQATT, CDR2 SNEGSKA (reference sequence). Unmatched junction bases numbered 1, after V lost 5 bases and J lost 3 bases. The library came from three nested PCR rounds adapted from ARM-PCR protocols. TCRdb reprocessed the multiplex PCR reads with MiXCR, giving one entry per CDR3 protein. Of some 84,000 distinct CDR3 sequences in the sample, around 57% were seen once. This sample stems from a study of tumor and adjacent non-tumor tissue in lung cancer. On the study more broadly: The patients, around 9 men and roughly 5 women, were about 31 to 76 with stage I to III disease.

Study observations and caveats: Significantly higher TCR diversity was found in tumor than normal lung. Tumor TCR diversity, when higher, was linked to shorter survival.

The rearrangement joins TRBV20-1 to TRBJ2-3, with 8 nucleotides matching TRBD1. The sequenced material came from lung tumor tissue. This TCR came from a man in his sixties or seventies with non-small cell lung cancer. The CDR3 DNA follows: TGCAGTGCTTACAGGGGGACAGATACGCAGTATTTT. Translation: CSAYRGTDTQYF.